Below are 15 T cell receptor beta chains sequenced from a single sample in a study of response to subunit inactivated influenza vaccine. MiXCR, applied by TCRdb to the RT-PCR reads, yields one record per CDR3 protein. The sample has about 610,000 distinct CDR3 sequences, approximately 15% seen once. The material was PBMCs from blood, obtained 11 to 12 days after vaccination. The origin of the receptors is a man aged 50-59 years who received an inactivated influenza vaccine.

This clonotype was observed a handful of times. This chain links TRBV5-4 with TRBJ2-2, with D hard to call. The CDR3 consists of 13 residues. With 4 bases removed from V and 5 bases from J, the gap between germline ends came to 9 bases. CDR1 is SGHNT, CDR2 YYREEE, per germline (reference sequence). The DNA for the CDR3 is TGTGCCAGCAGCCCGCCGTGGACCGGGGAGCTGTTTTTT. Translating gives CASSPPWTGELFF.

This clonotype was found a few times. The chain combines TRBV5-1 with TRBJ2-1; TRBD1 matches 9 bases. Germline assignment: CDR1 SGHRS and CDR2 YFSETQ. The CDR3 is 14 amino acids. V lost 4 bases, J lost 3 bases, and 2 bases stayed unmatched. This CDR3 reads CASSRGQGYNEQFF. The DNA for the CDR3 is TGCGCCAGCAGCAGGGGACAGGGCTACAATGAGCAGTTCTTC.

This clonotype was counted only a few times. The chain has TRBV7-8 and TRBJ2-1, with D perhaps TRBD1 (5 bases). The germline V and J ends were trimmed by 8 bases and 9 bases, with 20 bases remaining between them. The CDR3 loop spans 14 amino acids. Germline V gene sequence: CDR1 SGHVS, CDR2 FQNEAQ. CDR3 loop: CASRRQWLRGEQFF. The CDR3, as DNA: TGTGCCAGCCGTCGACAGTGGTTACGCGGTGAGCAGTTCTTC.

CDR3 sequence reads: CAISADWYNEQFF. The CDR3 nucleotides read TGTGCCATCAGTGCGGACTGGTACAATGAGCAGTTCTTC. This chain joins TRBV10-3 and TRBJ2-1, with D perhaps TRBD2 (5 bases). V lost 4 bases, J lost 4 bases, and 8 bases lay in between. This CDR3 comprises 13 residues. Germline CDR1 ENHRY, CDR2 SYGVKD.

This clonotype was seen only a few times. The V gene is TRBV7-8, the J gene TRBJ2-1, with 7 bases fitting TRBD2. Germline trimming cut 5 bases from V and 4 bases from J; bases unmatched to any gene: 8. This CDR3 is built from 15 residues. CDR1 is SGHVS and CDR2 is FQNEAQ in the germline V gene. The chain's CDR3 is CASSPMAGDYNEQFF. DNA for the CDR3: TGTGCCAGCAGCCCGATGGCGGGAGATTACAATGAGCAGTTCTTC.

The V gene is TRBV5-5, the J gene TRBJ1-2; no clear D gene. With 4 bases removed from V and 3 bases from J, the gap between germline ends came to 16 bases. This CDR3 is built from 15 residues. Per the germline V gene, CDR1 is SGHKS and CDR2 is YYEKEE (reference sequence). For the CDR3, the DNA is TGTGCCAGCAGCCGGGAGGGCTTTTCCTACTATGGCTACACCTTC. It codes for CASSREGFSYYGYTF.

This clonotype was observed at least ten times. The DNA is left out, because the CDR3 cannot be placed on it with certainty; the CDR3 is given as TCRdb lists it. This rearrangement joins TRBV12-3 or TRBV12-4 to TRBJ1-6. The CDR3 region is 15 residues in length, termini included. The CDR3 loop is CASSSSSSYNSPLHF.

This clonotype was counted between two and nine times. The gene calls are TRBV25-1 and TRBJ1-1, with D uncertain. This CDR3 has 10 residues. Trimming left V 10 bases short and J 4 bases short, with 7 bases between. Germline assignment: CDR1 MGHDK and CDR2 SYGVNS. The CDR3 DNA reads as TGTGCCAACAACACCACTGAAGCTTTCTTT. It codes for CANNTTEAFF.

This chain links TRBV6-2 or TRBV6-3 with TRBJ2-1; 7 bases fit TRBD2. The CDR3 consists of 17 residues. Germline CDR1 and CDR2: MNHEY and SVGEGT. Trimming took 5 bases from V and 2 from J; bases not matched to a gene: 12. CDR3 DNA sequence: TGTGCCAGCAGTAGGACCCAGTGGAGCGGGACCTACAATGAGCAGTTCTTC. Residues: CASSRTQWSGTYNEQFF.

The rearrangement joins TRBV9 to TRBJ1-2; D is unresolved. The CDR3 consists of 15 residues. V shed 3 bases and J shed 4 bases, with 16 bases lying between them. Germline V gives CDR1 SGDLS, CDR2 YYNGEE. The CDR3 sequence is CASSATPETVYGYTF. In DNA, the CDR3 is TGTGCCAGCAGCGCTACCCCCGAGACGGTCTATGGCTACACCTTC.

The rearrangement uses TRBV9 and TRBJ2-7; TRBD1 matches at 8 bases. This CDR3 has 15 amino acids. Losses at the gene ends were 4 bases for V and 1 base for J; bases not matched to a gene: 7. Germline V gene lookup returns CDR1 SGDLS and CDR2 YYNGEE. This CDR3 reads CASSTGQGNSYEQYF. The DNA for the CDR3 is TGTGCCAGCAGCACCGGACAGGGAAATTCCTACGAGCAGTACTTC.

The chain is built from TRBV4-1 and TRBJ2-1; 7 bases map to TRBD1. V was clipped by 1 base and J by 7 bases; unmatched bases: 13. The CDR3 totals 17 residues. Per the germline V gene, CDR1 is MGHRA and CDR2 is YSYEKL. This chain's CDR3 is CASSQALQGVVGNEQFF. CDR3 DNA sequence: TGCGCCAGCAGCCAAGCGCTGCAGGGGGTAGTCGGGAATGAGCAGTTCTTC.

This clonotype came up a few times. The rearrangement joins TRBV20-1 to TRBJ2-7, with 11 bases fitting TRBD1. Germline lookup yields CDR1 DFQATT and CDR2 SNEGSKA (reference sequence). This CDR3 is 14 amino acids long. Trimming at V came to 5 bases and at J to 7 bases, leaving 10 bases not matched to a gene. The CDR3 DNA is TGCAGTGCTGTTTCCGGGACAGGGGGATTAGAGCAGTACTTC. Its protein is CSAVSGTGGLEQYF.

This clonotype has more than one count but fewer than ten. The V gene is TRBV7-9, the J gene TRBJ1-1, with no clear D. This CDR3 has 15 residues. Germline V lookup: CDR1 SEHNR, CDR2 FQNEAQ (reference sequence). With 1 base removed from V and 2 bases from J, the gap between germline ends came to 11 bases. CDR3 sequence: CASSLEGQINTEAFF. The CDR3 nucleotides read TGTGCCAGCAGCTTAGAGGGTCAGATAAACACTGAAGCTTTCTTT.

The chain employs TRBV27 and TRBJ2-4; D is uncertain. V was trimmed by 4 bases and J by 10 bases, leaving 14 bases between them. The CDR3 is 13 amino acids. Germline loops: CDR1 MNHEY, CDR2 SMNVEV (reference sequence). The CDR3 protein is CASSSNPRVIQYF. The CDR3 DNA reads TGTGCCAGCAGTTCAAACCCTAGGGTAATTCAGTACTTC.